Presented here are 28 T cell receptor beta chains from one specimen sequenced in a study of early stage breast cancer tumors. Assay used: immunoSEQ multiplex PCR; TCRdb lists only in-frame clones, some missing. Found here are approximately 19,000 clones, about 70% of them singletons; the top ten hold approximately 30%. Sequenced input: blood. These receptors were taken from a person aged 55-75 years with breast cancer.

This chain links TRBV5-5 with TRBJ2-1, with 9 positions matching TRBD1. In germline, CDR1 is SGHKS, CDR2 YYEKEE (reference sequence). V was clipped by 3 bases and J by 6 bases; unmatched bases: 10. This CDR3 comprises 16 residues. Here the CDR3 DNA reads TGTGCCAGCAGCTCCCTCGGGACAGGGATCCCCAATGAGCAGTTCTTC. As protein: CASSSLGTGIPNEQFF.

The CDR3: CASSLDRGKYQPQHF. CDR3 coding DNA: TGTGCCAGCTCTCTCGACAGGGGAAAATATCAGCCCCAGCATTTT. The V and J genes are TRBV18 and TRBJ1-5; 8 nucleotides line up with TRBD1. The trim removed 6 bases at V and 5 bases at J, leaving 9 bases unmatched. Germline CDR1 KGHSH, CDR2 LQKENI. CDR3 length: 15 amino acids.

This chain uses TRBV19 with TRBJ1-1, with a weak D call TRBD1 (5 bases). The germline CDR1 and CDR2 sequences are LNHDA and SQIVND (reference sequence). Trimming shortened V by 5 bases and J by 9 bases, and 13 bases separated the two germline ends. This CDR3 contains 12 residues. The CDR3 bases are TGTGCCAGTAGTTTACATCCGGGACAAGCTTTCTTT. Protein: CASSLHPGQAFF.

The chain carries TRBV2 and TRBJ2-6, with 9 bases lining up with TRBD1. The germline CDR1 and CDR2 sequences are SNHLY and FYNNEI. V lost 6 bases, J lost 0 bases, and 6 bases stayed unmatched. The CDR3 contains 17 residues. The CDR3 DNA follows: TGTGCCAGCAGAGCGACAGGGGGGAACTCTGGGGCCAACGTCCTGACTTTC. Translation gives CASRATGGNSGANVLTF.

This rearrangement joins TRBV5-1 to TRBJ1-2; 8 bases line up with TRBD1. V was clipped by 4 bases and J by 11 bases; unmatched bases: 10. Germline V CDR1 and CDR2: SGHRS, YFSETQ. This CDR3 spans 13 amino acids. As DNA, the CDR3 is TGCGCCAGCAGCCAAGACAGGGGCCCACTATACACCTTC. It translates to CASSQDRGPLYTF.

This clone showed up just a few times. The genes are TRBV30 and TRBJ1-6; D ambiguous. Between the trimmed V and J ends, which lost 5 bases and 9 bases, there was a span of 5 bases. The CDR3 extends over 10 amino acids. The germline V gene encodes CDR1 GTSNPN and CDR2 SVGIG (reference sequence). The CDR3, as DNA: TGTGCCTGGGGTCCTTCACCCCTCCACTTT. Its protein is CAWGPSPLHF.

The gene calls are TRBV7-6 and TRBJ1-1; tentatively, D is TRBD1 (5 bases). This CDR3 is 13 amino acids long. V lost 2 bases, J lost 4 bases, and 8 bases lay in between. CDR1 and CDR2 (germline): SGHVS, FNYEAQ. Here the CDR3 reads CASSLSGGTEAFF. For the CDR3, the DNA is TGTGCCAGCAGCTTAAGTGGGGGCACTGAAGCTTTCTTT.

The chain has TRBV7-9 and TRBJ2-1; 12 bases match TRBD2. From germline, CDR1 is SEHNR and CDR2 FQNEAQ (reference sequence). The length of the CDR3 is 15 residues. J was trimmed by 9 bases and V by 6 bases; bases with no gene match: 9. CDR3 protein: CASRLLAGGLGEQFF. CDR3 coding DNA: TGTGCCAGCAGACTACTAGCGGGGGGCCTCGGTGAGCAGTTCTTC. The entire variable domain, with the rest obtained from reference TRBV7-9 and TRBJ2-1, is as follows: DTGVSQNPRHKITKRGQNVTFRCDPISEHNRLYWYRQTLGQGPEFLTYFQNEAQLEKSRLLSDRFSAERPKGSFSTLEIQRTEQGDSAMYLCASRLLAGGLGEQFFGPGTRLTVL.

The chain links TRBV5-1 to TRBJ2-7; no reliable D call. The CDR3 length is 17 residues. V was clipped by 3 bases and J by 0 bases, with 19 bases between them. Germline V gives CDR1 SGHRS, CDR2 YFSETQ. The CDR3 here is CASSSQSQASGSYEQYF. The CDR3 DNA follows: TGCGCCAGCAGCTCACAATCTCAGGCGTCGGGCTCCTACGAGCAGTACTTC.

The genes are TRBV27 and TRBJ2-5; D could derive from TRBD1 or TRBD2 (5 bases each). V lost 9 bases and J 1 base, leaving 12 bases between the germline ends. CDR3 size: 13 residues. CDR1 MNHEY and CDR2 SMNVEV come from the germline V gene (reference sequence). CDR3 in amino acids: CARNGTFQETQYF. The CDR3 DNA reads TGTGCCAGAAATGGGACCTTCCAAGAGACCCAGTACTTC.

V and J are TRBV18 and TRBJ2-5; 11 nucleotides agree with TRBD2. With V trimmed by 6 bases and J by 2 bases, 2 bases remained unmatched. Germline CDR1 reads KGHSH; CDR2 reads LQKENI. The CDR3 totals 14 residues. CDR3 loop: CASSRTSGQETQYF. As DNA, the CDR3 is TGTGCCAGCTCCCGGACTAGCGGGCAAGAGACCCAGTACTTC.

CDR3 sequence: CAWRAIGAQPQHF. CDR3 DNA sequence: TGTGCCTGGAGGGCCATCGGGGCCCAGCCCCAGCATTTT. The chain joins TRBV30 to TRBJ1-5; the D gene is possibly TRBD1 (5 bases). The length of the CDR3 is 13 residues. The V end lost 3 bases, the J end lost 7 bases, and 13 bases lay between the germline ends. Germline CDR1 and CDR2: GTSNPN and SVGIG (reference sequence).

This clone has only a few counts. Here the CDR3 DNA reads TGTGCCAGTAGTATTTCCACCCGAGGACGACTATCCTACGAGCAGTACTTC. This translates into CASSISTRGRLSYEQYF. The chain is built from TRBV19 and TRBJ2-7; maybe TRBD2 (5 bases). The ends were cut back, 3 bases at V and 1 base at J, with 19 bases in the middle. CDR1 and CDR2 (germline): LNHDA, SQIVND (reference sequence). The CDR3 spans 17 residues.

The rearrangement links TRBV19 to TRBJ1-6; the D gene is possibly TRBD1 (6 bases). The CDR3 runs 17 residues. The V end was cut by 3 bases, the J end by 0 bases, with 12 bases between. The V gene's germline CDR1 is LNHDA and CDR2 SQIVND (reference sequence). The CDR3 sequence is CASSMGQHISYNSPLHF. The CDR3 DNA reads TGTGCCAGTAGTATGGGACAACATATCTCCTATAATTCACCCCTCCACTTT.

The chain joins TRBV5-5 to TRBJ2-1; 16 bases are shared with TRBD2. V lost 4 bases, J lost 7 bases, and 11 bases stayed unmatched. Germline loops: CDR1 SGHKS, CDR2 YYEKEE (reference sequence). The CDR3 runs to 18 residues. CDR3 residues: CASSPGTSGRASWNEQFF. The CDR3 DNA follows: TGTGCCAGCAGCCCAGGGACTAGCGGGAGGGCAAGTTGGAATGAGCAGTTCTTC.

V gene TRBV2 combines with J gene TRBJ1-1; TRBD1 agrees at 9 bases. CDR1 and CDR2 (germline): SNHLY, FYNNEI. The CDR3 runs 13 residues. The junction had 6 bases not matched to a gene; V was cut back by 8 bases and J by 5 bases. CDR3 residues: CASGGQGGTEAFF. The CDR3 nucleotides are TGTGCCAGCGGGGGACAGGGAGGGACTGAAGCTTTCTTT. The full variable domain, with the rest looked up from reference TRBV2 and TRBJ1-1, is EPEVTQTPSHQVTQMGQEVILRCVPISNHLYFYWYRQILGQKVEFLVSFYNNEISEKSEIFDDQFSVERPDGSNFTLKIRSTKLEDSAMYFCASGGQGGTEAFFGQGTRLTVV.

The chain joins TRBV6-1 to TRBJ1-2; 8 bases align to TRBD1. Germline loops: CDR1 MNHNS, CDR2 SASEGT. The CDR3 is 14 amino acids. With V trimmed by 4 bases and J by 4 bases, 5 bases remained unmatched. CDR3 sequence (DNA): TGTGCCAGCAGTGCGCAGGGGGCAGTCTATGGCTACACCTTC. It yields the protein CASSAQGAVYGYTF.

The rearrangement uses TRBV18 and TRBJ1-5; perhaps TRBD1 as D (6 bases). The V and J ends lost 5 bases and 7 bases respectively, with 15 bases between them. The CDR3 contains 14 residues. The germline V gene encodes CDR1 KGHSH and CDR2 LQKENI. The CDR3 DNA follows: TGTGCCAGCTCAATACAGGGTGAAGACCAGCCCCAGCATTTT. Its protein product is CASSIQGEDQPQHF.

The chain links TRBV14 to TRBJ2-2; 9 bases align to TRBD1. Germline lookup yields CDR1 SGHDN and CDR2 FVKESK. V trimming: 5 bases; J trimming: 0 bases; junction bases outside the gene matches: 10. The CDR3 spans 18 residues. The DNA for the CDR3 is TGTGCCAGCAGCGCACACCTCGGACAGGGGCCGAACACCGGGGAGCTGTTTTTT. This translates into CASSAHLGQGPNTGELFF.

The gene calls are TRBV2 and TRBJ2-1, with TRBD2 matching over 9 bases. The CDR3 runs to 13 residues. Germline V lookup: CDR1 SNHLY, CDR2 FYNNEI. The J segment lost 10 bases and the V segment lost 6 bases, leaving 7 bases of the junction unmatched. The CDR3 DNA reads TGTGCCAGCAGAAATCTAGCGGGGAGCGAGCAGTTCTTC. Translation: CASRNLAGSEQFF.

The chain couples TRBV10-3 to TRBJ2-3; TRBD1 agrees at 7 bases. CDR3 length: 15 residues. Looked up from germline, CDR1 is ENHRY and CDR2 is SYGVKD. The V gene end was trimmed by 5 bases and the J gene end by 2 bases; junction bases not matched to a gene: 7. The CDR3 region has the DNA TGTGCCATCAGTCCCCAGGGGGAACACACAGATACGCAGTATTTT. Residues: CAISPQGEHTDTQYF.

The genes are TRBV19 and TRBJ1-2; D is ambiguous. This CDR3 has 10 residues. V gave up 8 bases and J gave up 4 bases, with 5 bases separating them. Germline CDR1 LNHDA, CDR2 SQIVND (reference sequence). The CDR3 loop is CASGVYGYTF. CDR3 DNA: TGTGCCAGTGGAGTCTATGGCTACACCTTC.

The J gene is TRBJ1-2, the V gene TRBV15, with D unresolved. Trimming removed 5 bases from V and 8 bases from J, with 12 bases in between. CDR3 length: 12 residues. Germline CDR1 and CDR2: LNHNV and YYDKDF (reference sequence). Here the CDR3 reads CATSAPGRGYTF. CDR3 nucleotide sequence: TGTGCCACCAGCGCCCCCGGGCGCGGCTACACCTTC.

This clone was detected once. The J gene is TRBJ2-2, the V gene TRBV5-1; 9 bases line up with TRBD1. This CDR3 has 16 amino acids. V shed 0 bases and J 6 bases; nucleotides not matched to a gene: 6. CDR1 SGHRS and CDR2 YFSETQ come from the germline V gene. The CDR3 reads CASSLVSGQGAGELFF. The CDR3, as DNA: TGCGCCAGCAGCTTGGTATCGGGACAGGGAGCCGGGGAGCTGTTTTTT.

This chain connects TRBV6-5 to TRBJ2-7, with 9 nucleotides matching TRBD2. The CDR3 is 13 residues long. CDR1 and CDR2 from the germline V gene are MNHEY and SVGAGI. The trim removed 7 bases at V and 6 bases at J, leaving 7 bases unmatched. CDR3 in DNA: TGTGCCAGCATTCTGGGACTAGCTGGCGAGCAGTACTTC. Amino acids: CASILGLAGEQYF.

The rearrangement uses TRBV29-1 and TRBJ1-1; weak D call: TRBD1 (6 bases). Trimming shortened V by 4 bases and J by 3 bases, and 15 bases separated the two germline ends. The germline V gene has CDR1 SQVTM and CDR2 ANQGSEA. The CDR3 has 14 residues. The CDR3 reads CSVGAQGVYTEAFF. CDR3 coding DNA: TGCAGCGTTGGGGCACAGGGAGTATACACTGAAGCTTTCTTT.

The chain employs TRBV5-1 and TRBJ1-2; 8 bases agree with TRBD1. Unmatched junction bases numbered 8, after V lost 3 bases and J lost 7 bases. In germline, CDR1 is SGHRS, CDR2 YFSETQ. This CDR3 is 14 amino acids long. CDR3 in amino acids: CASSSTRTGLGYTF. In DNA form, the CDR3 reads TGCGCCAGCAGCTCAACAAGGACAGGGCTTGGCTACACCTTC.

The chain recombines TRBV7-9 with TRBJ2-5; 14 positions agree with TRBD2. CDR3 size: 15 residues. The trim removed 5 bases at V and 5 bases at J, leaving 4 bases unmatched. Germline CDR1 SEHNR, CDR2 FQNEAQ (reference sequence). CDR3 bases: TGTGCCAGCAGCCTCGGGACTAGCGGGGGTGAGACCCAGTACTTC. It specifies CASSLGTSGGETQYF.